The sequence of this TCR beta chain was determined in a study of cytomegalovirus exposure and HLA in healthy donors. Notes on the study in general: A few chains linked to CMV were shown in vitro to be specific for CMV antigens.

Libraries were prepared by immunoSEQ multiplex PCR; TCRdb keeps only in-frame clonotypes and omits some of them. This table has about 120,000 clones, roughly 83% appearing once. About this clone itself: Antigen specificity is unknown.

The CDR3 covers 11 residues. The V end lost 7 bases, the J end lost 2 bases, and 5 bases lay between the germline ends. The V gene's germline CDR1 is MNHNS and CDR2 SASEGT. The V call is TRBV6-1, the J call TRBJ1-1, with D uncertain. The specimen sequenced was PBMCs. The receptor's source is a man in his late teens or twenties in good health and CMV-seronegative. Here the CDR3 DNA reads TGTGCCAGCAATAGAAACACTGAAGCTTTCTTT. Amino acids: CASNRNTEAFF.